These 4 T cell receptor beta chains originate from one sample sequenced in a study of technical replicates of blood from a few donors. Assay: immunoSEQ multiplex PCR; the TCRdb copy retains only in-frame clones and omits some. Found here are approximately 82,000 clones, 75% to 95% of them singletons; the top ten hold about 0.4%. Input material: T cells isolated from PBMCs. Source of these receptors: a human donor in good health. Some clones in this sample may be carry-over from other donors' samples.

This chain joins TRBV6-5 and TRBJ2-7, with D perhaps matching TRBD1 (5 bases). Germline CDR1 MNHEY, CDR2 SVGAGI. Trimming cost V 0 bases and J 4 bases, with 16 bases left between them. The CDR3 totals 16 residues. In DNA, the CDR3 is TGTGCCAGCAGTTACTCGATTTTGAGCAGGGCGTACGAGCAGTACTTC. It yields the protein CASSYSILSRAYEQYF.

The V and J genes are TRBV29-1 and TRBJ2-2; the D gene is possibly TRBD2 (5 bases). CDR3 length: 13 residues. Between the trimmed V and J ends, which lost 6 bases and 8 bases, there was a span of 16 bases. CDR1 is SQVTM, CDR2 ANQGSEA, per germline. The CDR3 sequence: CSVPSPRTGELFF. CDR3 sequence (DNA): TGCAGCGTCCCTAGCCCCAGGACGGGGGAGCTGTTTTTT.

The V call is TRBV7-2, the J call TRBJ2-1; 7 nucleotides agree with TRBD2. CDR3 size: 14 residues. CDR1 is SGHTA and CDR2 is FQGNSA in the germline V gene. The J segment lost 9 bases and the V segment lost 1 base, leaving 6 bases of the junction unmatched. CDR3 amino acids: CASSLGSPSGEQFF. For the CDR3, the DNA is TGTGCCAGCAGCTTAGGGTCCCCTAGCGGTGAGCAGTTCTTC.

V and J are TRBV10-3 and TRBJ1-5, with 10 bases aligning to TRBD1. Germline V gives CDR1 ENHRY, CDR2 SYGVKD. With V trimmed by 2 bases and J by 7 bases, 8 bases remained unmatched. The CDR3 has 16 amino acids. The CDR3 region is CAISEAGTGERQPQHF. In DNA form, the CDR3 reads TGTGCCATCAGTGAGGCCGGGACAGGGGAGCGGCAGCCCCAGCATTTT.